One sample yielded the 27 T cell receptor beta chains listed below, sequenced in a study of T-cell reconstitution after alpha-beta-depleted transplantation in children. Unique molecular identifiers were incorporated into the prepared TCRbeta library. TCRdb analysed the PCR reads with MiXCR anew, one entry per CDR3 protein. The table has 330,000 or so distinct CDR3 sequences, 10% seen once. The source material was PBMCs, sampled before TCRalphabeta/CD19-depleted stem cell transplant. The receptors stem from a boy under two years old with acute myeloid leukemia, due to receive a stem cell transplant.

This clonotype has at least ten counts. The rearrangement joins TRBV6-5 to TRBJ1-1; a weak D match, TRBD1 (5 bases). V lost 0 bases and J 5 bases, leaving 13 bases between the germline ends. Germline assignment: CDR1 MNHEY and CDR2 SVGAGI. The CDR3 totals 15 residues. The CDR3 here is CASSYSNRGGTEAFF. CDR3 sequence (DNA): TGTGCCAGCAGTTACTCGAACCGGGGGGGGACTGAAGCTTTCTTT.

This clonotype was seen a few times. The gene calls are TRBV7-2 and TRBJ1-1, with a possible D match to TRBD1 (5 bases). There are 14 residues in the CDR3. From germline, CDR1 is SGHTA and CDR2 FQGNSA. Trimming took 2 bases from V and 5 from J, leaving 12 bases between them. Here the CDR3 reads CASSLRRGRTEAFF. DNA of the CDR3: TGTGCCAGCAGCTTACGGCGGGGGAGGACTGAAGCTTTCTTT.

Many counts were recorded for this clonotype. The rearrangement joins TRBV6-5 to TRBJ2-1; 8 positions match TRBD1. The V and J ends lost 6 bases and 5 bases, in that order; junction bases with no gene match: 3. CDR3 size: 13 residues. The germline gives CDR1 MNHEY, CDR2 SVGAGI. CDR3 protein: CASRMTGDNEQFF. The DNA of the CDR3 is TGTGCCAGCAGGATGACAGGGGACAATGAGCAGTTCTTC.

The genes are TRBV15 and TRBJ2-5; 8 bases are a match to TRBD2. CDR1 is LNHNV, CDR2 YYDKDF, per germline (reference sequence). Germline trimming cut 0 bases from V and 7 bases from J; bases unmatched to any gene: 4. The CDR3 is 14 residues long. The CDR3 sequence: CATSRDRGGLTQYF. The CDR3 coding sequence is TGTGCCACCAGCAGAGATCGGGGGGGCTTGACCCAGTACTTC. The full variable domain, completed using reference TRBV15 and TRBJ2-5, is DAMVIQNPRYQVTQFGKPVTLSCSQTLNHNVMYWYQQKSSQAPKLLFHYYDKDFNNEADTPDNFQSRRPNTSFCFLDIRSPGLGDTAMYLCATSRDRGGLTQYFGPGTRLLVL.

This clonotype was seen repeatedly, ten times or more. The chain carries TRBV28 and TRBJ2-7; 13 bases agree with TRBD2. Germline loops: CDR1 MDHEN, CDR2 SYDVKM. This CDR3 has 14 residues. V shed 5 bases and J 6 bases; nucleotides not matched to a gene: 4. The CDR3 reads CASSLGLAGAEQYF. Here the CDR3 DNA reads TGTGCCAGCAGTCTCGGACTAGCGGGAGCCGAGCAGTACTTC.

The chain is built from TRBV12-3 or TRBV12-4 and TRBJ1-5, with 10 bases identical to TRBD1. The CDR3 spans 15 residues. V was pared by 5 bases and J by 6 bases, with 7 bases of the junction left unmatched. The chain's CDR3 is CASSLSRTGGQPQHF. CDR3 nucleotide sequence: TGTGCCAGCAGTCTATCCAGGACAGGGGGTCAGCCCCAGCATTTT.

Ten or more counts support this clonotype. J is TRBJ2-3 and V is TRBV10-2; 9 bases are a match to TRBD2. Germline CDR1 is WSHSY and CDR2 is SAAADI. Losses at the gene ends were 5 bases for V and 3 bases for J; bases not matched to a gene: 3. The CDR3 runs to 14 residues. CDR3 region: CASSPGLATDTQYF. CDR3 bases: TGCGCCAGCAGTCCGGGACTAGCAACAGATACGCAGTATTTT.

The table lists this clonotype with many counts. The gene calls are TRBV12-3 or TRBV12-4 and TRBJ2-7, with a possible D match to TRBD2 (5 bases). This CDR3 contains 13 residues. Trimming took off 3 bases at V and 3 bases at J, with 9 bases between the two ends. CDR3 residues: CASSFDYIYEQYF. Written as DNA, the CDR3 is TGTGCCAGCAGTTTCGACTATATCTACGAGCAGTACTTC.

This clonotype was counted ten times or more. The CDR3 spells CASSPQGAETQYF. CDR3 DNA sequence: TGTGCCAGCTCACCACAAGGGGCAGAGACCCAGTACTTC. The J gene is TRBJ2-5, the V gene TRBV18; tentatively, D is TRBD1 (5 bases). Germline values: CDR1 KGHSH, CDR2 LQKENI. The germline V and J ends were trimmed by 1 base and 4 bases, with 7 bases remaining between them. The CDR3 has 13 amino acids. The variable domain in full, completed from reference TRBV18 and TRBJ2-5, reads NAGVMQNPRHLVRRRGQEARLRCSPMKGHSHVYWYRQLPEEGLKFMVYLQKENIIDESGMPKERFSAEFPKEGPSILRIQQVVRGDSAAYFCASSPQGAETQYFGPGTRLLVL.

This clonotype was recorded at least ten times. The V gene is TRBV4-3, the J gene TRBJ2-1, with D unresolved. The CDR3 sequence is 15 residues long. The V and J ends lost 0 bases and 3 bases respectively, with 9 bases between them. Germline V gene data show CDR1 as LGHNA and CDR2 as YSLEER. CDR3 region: CASSQDTRDYNEQFF. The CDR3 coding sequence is TGCGCCAGCAGCCAAGACACGAGAGACTACAATGAGCAGTTCTTC.

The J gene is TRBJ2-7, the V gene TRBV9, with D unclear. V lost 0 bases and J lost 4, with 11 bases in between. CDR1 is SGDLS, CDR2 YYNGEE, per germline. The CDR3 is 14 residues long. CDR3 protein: CASSVDQVAYEQYF. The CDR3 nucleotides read TGTGCCAGCAGCGTAGACCAGGTGGCTTACGAGCAGTACTTC.

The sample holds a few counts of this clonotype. The CDR3 reads CASSMGPTPHLEQYF. CDR3 sequence (DNA): TGTGCCAGCAGCATGGGACCCACACCCCACCTCGAGCAGTACTTC. The chain recombines TRBV5-4 with TRBJ2-7, with D tentatively TRBD1 or TRBD2 (5 bases each). Germline V gene lookup returns CDR1 SGHNT and CDR2 YYREEE (reference sequence). Between the trimmed V and J ends, which lost 4 bases and 6 bases, there was a span of 20 bases. This CDR3 spans 15 amino acids.

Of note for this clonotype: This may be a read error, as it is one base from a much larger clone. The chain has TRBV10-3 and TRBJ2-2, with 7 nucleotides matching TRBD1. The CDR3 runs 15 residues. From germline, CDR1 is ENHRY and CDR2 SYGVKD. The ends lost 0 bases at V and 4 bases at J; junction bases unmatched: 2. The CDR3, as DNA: TGTGCCATCAGTGAGTCTTACAGGGGCACCGGGGAGCTGTTTTTT. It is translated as CAISESYRGTGELFF.

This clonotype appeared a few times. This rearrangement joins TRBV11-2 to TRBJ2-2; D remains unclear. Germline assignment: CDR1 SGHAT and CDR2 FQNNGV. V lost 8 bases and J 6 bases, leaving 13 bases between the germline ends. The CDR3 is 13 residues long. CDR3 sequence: CASGRLSSGELFF. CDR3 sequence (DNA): TGTGCCAGCGGGCGCCTATCATCCGGGGAGCTGTTTTTT.

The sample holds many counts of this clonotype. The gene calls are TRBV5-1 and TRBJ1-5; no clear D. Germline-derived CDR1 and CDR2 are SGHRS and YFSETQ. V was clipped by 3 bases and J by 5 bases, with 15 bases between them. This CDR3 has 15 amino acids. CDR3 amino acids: CASSSARAPDQPQHF. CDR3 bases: TGCGCCAGCAGCTCCGCCCGGGCCCCGGATCAGCCCCAGCATTTT. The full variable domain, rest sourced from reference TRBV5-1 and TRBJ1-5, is KAGVTQTPRYLIKTRGQQVTLSCSPISGHRSVSWYQQTPGQGLQFLFEYFSETQRNKGNFPGRFSGRQFSNSRSEMNVSTLELGDSALYLCASSSARAPDQPQHFGDGTRLSIL.

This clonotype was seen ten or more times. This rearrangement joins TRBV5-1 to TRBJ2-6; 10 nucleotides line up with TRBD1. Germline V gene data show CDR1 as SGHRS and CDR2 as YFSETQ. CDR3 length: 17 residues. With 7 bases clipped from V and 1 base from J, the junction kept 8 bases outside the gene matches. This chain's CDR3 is CASSPGTGVSGANVLTF. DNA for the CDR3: TGCGCCAGCTCACCCGGGACAGGGGTTTCTGGGGCCAACGTCCTGACTTTC.

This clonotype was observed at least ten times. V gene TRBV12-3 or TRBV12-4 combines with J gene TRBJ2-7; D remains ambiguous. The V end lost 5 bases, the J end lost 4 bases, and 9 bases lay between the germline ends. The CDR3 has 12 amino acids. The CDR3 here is CASSLLFYEQYF. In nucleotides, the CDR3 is TGTGCCAGCAGTCTACTATTTTACGAGCAGTACTTC.

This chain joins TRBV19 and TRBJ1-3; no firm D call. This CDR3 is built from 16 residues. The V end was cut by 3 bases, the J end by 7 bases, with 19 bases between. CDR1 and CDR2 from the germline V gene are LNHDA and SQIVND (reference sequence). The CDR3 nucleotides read TGTGCCAGTAGTATCCTCGGACCCGGAGATCGGAACACCATATATTTT. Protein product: CASSILGPGDRNTIYF.

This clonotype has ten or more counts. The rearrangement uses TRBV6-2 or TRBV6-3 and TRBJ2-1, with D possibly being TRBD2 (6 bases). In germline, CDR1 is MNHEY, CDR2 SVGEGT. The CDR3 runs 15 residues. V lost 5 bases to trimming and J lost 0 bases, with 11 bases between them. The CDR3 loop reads CASSKRGSSYNEQFF. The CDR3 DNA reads TGTGCCAGCAGTAAACGGGGGAGCTCCTACAATGAGCAGTTCTTC.

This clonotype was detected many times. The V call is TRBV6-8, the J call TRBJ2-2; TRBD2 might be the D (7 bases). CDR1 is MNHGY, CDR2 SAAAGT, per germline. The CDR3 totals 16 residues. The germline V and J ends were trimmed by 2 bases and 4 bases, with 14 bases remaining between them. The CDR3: CASSYSLGGGTGELFF. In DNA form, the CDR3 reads TGTGCCAGCAGTTACAGTTTGGGAGGGGGCACCGGGGAGCTGTTTTTT.

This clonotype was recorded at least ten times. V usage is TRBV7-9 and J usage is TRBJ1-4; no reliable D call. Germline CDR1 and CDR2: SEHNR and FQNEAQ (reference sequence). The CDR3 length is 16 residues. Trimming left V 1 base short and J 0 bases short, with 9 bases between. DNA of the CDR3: TGTGCCAGCAGCTTAGGGTCCCTTGCAACTAATGAAAAACTGTTTTTT. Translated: CASSLGSLATNEKLFF.

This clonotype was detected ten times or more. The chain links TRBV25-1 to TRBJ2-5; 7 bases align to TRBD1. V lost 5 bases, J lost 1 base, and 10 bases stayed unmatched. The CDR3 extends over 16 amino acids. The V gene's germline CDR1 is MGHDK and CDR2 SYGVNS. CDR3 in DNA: TGTGCCAGCAGTTTAACCCGGGACAGCATCCAAGAGACCCAGTACTTC. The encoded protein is CASSLTRDSIQETQYF.

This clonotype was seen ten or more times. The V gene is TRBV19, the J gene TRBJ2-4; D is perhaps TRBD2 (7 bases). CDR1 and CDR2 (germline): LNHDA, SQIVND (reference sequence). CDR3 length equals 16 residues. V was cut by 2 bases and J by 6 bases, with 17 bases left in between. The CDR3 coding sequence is TGTGCCAGTAGTATACTGGGATACAGGGAGGGAAACATTCAGTACTTC. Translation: CASSILGYREGNIQYF.

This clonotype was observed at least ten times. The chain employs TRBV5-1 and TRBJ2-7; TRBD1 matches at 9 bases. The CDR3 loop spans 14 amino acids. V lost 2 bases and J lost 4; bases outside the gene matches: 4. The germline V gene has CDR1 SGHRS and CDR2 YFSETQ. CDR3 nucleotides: TGCGCCAGCAGCTTCGAAGGACAGGGGTACGAGCAGTACTTC. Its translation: CASSFEGQGYEQYF.

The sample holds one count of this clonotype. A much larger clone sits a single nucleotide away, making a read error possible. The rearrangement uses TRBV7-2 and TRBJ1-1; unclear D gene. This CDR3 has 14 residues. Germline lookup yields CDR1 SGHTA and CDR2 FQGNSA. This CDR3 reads CPSSPGFLNTEAFF. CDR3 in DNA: TGTCCCAGCAGCCCGGGGTTCTTGAACACTGAAGCTTTCTTT.

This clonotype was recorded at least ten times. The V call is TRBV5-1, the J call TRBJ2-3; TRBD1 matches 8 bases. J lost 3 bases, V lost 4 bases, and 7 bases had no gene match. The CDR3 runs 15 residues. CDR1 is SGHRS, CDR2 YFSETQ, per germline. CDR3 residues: CASSIDRGGTDTQYF. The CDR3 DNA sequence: TGCGCCAGCAGCATTGACAGGGGCGGGACAGATACGCAGTATTTT.

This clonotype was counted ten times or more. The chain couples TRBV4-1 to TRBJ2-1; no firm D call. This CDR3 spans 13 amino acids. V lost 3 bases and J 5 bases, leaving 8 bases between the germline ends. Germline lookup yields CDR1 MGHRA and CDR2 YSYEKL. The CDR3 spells CASSHSRDNEQFF. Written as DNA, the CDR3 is TGCGCCAGCAGCCACTCCCGGGACAATGAGCAGTTCTTC.